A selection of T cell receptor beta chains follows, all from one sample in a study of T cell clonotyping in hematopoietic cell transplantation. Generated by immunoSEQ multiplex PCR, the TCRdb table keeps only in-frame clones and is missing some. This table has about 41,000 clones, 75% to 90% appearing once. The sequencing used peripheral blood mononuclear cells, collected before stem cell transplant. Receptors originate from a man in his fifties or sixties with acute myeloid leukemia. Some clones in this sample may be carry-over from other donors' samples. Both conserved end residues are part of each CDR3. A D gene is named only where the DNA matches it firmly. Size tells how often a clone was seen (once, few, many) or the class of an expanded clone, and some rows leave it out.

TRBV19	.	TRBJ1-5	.	TGTGCCAGTAGTAAGAAGGCGCCTAGCAATCAGCCCCAGCATTTT	CASSKKAPSNQPQHF
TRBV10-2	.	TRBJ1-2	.	TGCGCCAGCAGTGAGTCCGGTGGTTCGGCTTCTAACTATGGCTACACCTTC	CASSESGGSASNYGYTF
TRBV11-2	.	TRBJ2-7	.	TGTGCCAGCAGCCCCGACCCCCAGGGCCTTTGGGAGCAGTACTTC	CASSPDPQGLWEQYF
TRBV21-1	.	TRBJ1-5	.	TGTGCCAGCAGCAAAGAGACAGGGACAGGGGTTCGGAGTCAGCCCCAGCATTTT	CASSKETGTGVRSQPQHF
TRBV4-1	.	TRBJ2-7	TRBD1	TGCGCCAGCAGCCAGGGACAGGTTAGCTCCTACGAGCAGTACTTC	CASSQGQVSSYEQYF
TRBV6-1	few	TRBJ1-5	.	TGTGCCAGCAGTGAACTCGCGGAGGCCCAGGGACAGCCCCAGCATTTT	CASSELAEAQGQPQHF
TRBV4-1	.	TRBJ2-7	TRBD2	TGCGCCAGCAGGGAGGGGACTAGCGGGGGGGTGTACGAGCAGTACTTC	CASREGTSGGVYEQYF
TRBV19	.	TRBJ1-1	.	TGTGCCAGTAGGCCCAGGGGAGGCGCCAGGAACACTGAAGCTTTCTTT	CASRPRGGARNTEAFF
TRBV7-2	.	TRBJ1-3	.	TGTGCCAGCAGCTTGTACCTCTATCGACAGGATGCTGGAAACACCATATATTTT	CASSLYLYRQDAGNTIYF
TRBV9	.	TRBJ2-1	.	TGTGCCAGCAGCGGTACTCCAACCTTACAGCAGTTCTTC	CASSGTPTLQQFF
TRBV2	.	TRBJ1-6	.	TGTGCCAGTCAGCCCTGGACAGATAATTCACCCCTCCACTTT	CASQPWTDNSPLHF
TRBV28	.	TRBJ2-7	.	TGTGCCAGCTTTGGACACCAACTCTCCTACGAGCAGTACTTC	CASFGHQLSYEQYF
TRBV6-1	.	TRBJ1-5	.	TGTGCCAGCAGACAAGGGGTGCAGCCCCAGCATTTT	CASRQGVQPQHF
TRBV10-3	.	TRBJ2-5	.	TGTGCCATAAACGATCCGGGACGACGACAACAAGAGACCCAGTACTTC	CAINDPGRRQQETQYF
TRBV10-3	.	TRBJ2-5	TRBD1	TGTGCCATCAGTGAGTTGGACAGGGGGCGGGTGACCCAGTACTTC	CAISELDRGRVTQYF
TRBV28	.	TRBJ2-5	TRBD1	TGTGCCAGCAGCCTAGGGGGCTGGGAGACCCAGTACTTC	CASSLGGWETQYF
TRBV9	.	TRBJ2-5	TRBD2	TGTGCCAGCAGCGTTCTTATTCTAGCGGGGGGAGGAGAGACCCAGTACTTC	CASSVLILAGGGETQYF
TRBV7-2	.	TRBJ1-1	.	TGTGCCAGCAGCTTAGCTGGCGGGACCACTGAAGCTTTCTTT	CASSLAGGTTEAFF
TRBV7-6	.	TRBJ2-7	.	TGTGCCAGCAGCTGGTCCCGGGACGCAGACTCCTACGAGCAGTACTTC	CASSWSRDADSYEQYF
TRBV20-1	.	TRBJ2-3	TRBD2	TGCAGTGCCGTACTAGCGTCTACGCAGTATTTT	CSAVLASTQYF
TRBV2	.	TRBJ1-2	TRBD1	TGTGCCAGCAGTGAAAACAGGGGCTCTGGCTACACCTTC	CASSENRGSGYTF
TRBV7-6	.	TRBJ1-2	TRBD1	TGTGCCAGCAGCTTAGTACAGGGGACCTATGGCTACACCTTC	CASSLVQGTYGYTF
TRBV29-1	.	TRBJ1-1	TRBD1	TGCAGCGTTGGAGACAGGGTTATGAACACTGAAGCTTTCTTT	CSVGDRVMNTEAFF
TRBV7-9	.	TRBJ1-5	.	TGTGCCAGCAGCTTAGGACGGCTTCTTGATCAGCCCCAGCATTTT	CASSLGRLLDQPQHF
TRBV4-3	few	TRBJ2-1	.	TGCGCCAGCAGCCGCGTAACGGGCGGTGAGGATGAGCAGTTCTTC	CASSRVTGGEDEQFF
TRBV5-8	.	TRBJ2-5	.	TGTGCCAGCAGCTTGAGGACAACTCAAGAGACCCAGTACTTC	CASSLRTTQETQYF
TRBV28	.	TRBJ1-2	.	TGTGCCTCCCCGGTAAACTATGGCTACACCTTC	CASPVNYGYTF
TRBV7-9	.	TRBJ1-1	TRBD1	TGTGCCAGCAGCTCGAGACAGGGCGGTTACACTGAAGCTTTCTTT	CASSSRQGGYTEAFF
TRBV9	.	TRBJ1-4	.	TGTGCCAGCAGCGTAGGCAGGATTAATGAAAAACTGTTTTTT	CASSVGRINEKLFF
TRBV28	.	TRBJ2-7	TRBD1	TGTGCCAGCAGTCCTACTAGCTACCTGGGACAGGGAACGTACGAGCAGTACTTC	CASSPTSYLGQGTYEQYF
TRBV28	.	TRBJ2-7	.	.	CASSTSREGLGYEQYF
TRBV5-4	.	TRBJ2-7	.	TGTGCCAGCAGCTTGATGAGGGACGAGCAGTACTTC	CASSLMRDEQYF
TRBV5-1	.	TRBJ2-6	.	TGCGCCAGCAGCTTGGATCTAGTGAACTCTGGGGCCAACGTCCTGACTTTC	CASSLDLVNSGANVLTF
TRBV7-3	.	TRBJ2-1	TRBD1	TGTGCCAGCAGCGCCGGACAGGGGCGAAGGTACAATGAGCAGTTCTTC	CASSAGQGRRYNEQFF
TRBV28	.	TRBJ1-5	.	TGTGCCAGCAGTTTGCCCCAGCAGGGTGGAAGCAATCAGCCCCAGCATTTT	CASSLPQQGGSNQPQHF
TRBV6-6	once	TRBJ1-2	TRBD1	TGTGCCAGCAGTAGGGACAGCTATGGCTACACCTTC	CASSRDSYGYTF
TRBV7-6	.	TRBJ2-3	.	TGTGCCAGCAGCCTCGGGCCGGCAGGGGCAGATACGCAGTATTTT	CASSLGPAGADTQYF
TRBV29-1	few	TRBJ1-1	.	TGCAGCTGTCGGTTGGTGAACACTGAAGCTTTCTTT	CSCRLVNTEAFF
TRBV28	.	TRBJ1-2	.	TGTGCCAGCAGTCCCCCGGACACTAACTATGGCTACACCTTC	CASSPPDTNYGYTF
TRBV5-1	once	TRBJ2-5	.	TGCGCCAGCAGCTTGAGGGACGTACAAGAGACCCAGTACTTC	CASSLRDVQETQYF
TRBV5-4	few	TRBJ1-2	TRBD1	TGTGCCAGCAGAAGGACAGGGGGGGACTATGGCTACACCTTC	CASRRTGGDYGYTF
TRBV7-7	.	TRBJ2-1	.	TGTGCTAGCAGCTTAGTGGAGACAGGCTACAATGAGCAGTTCTTC	CASSLVETGYNEQFF
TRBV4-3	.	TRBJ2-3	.	TGCGCCAGCAGCCAAGATTTACTGGATATCACAGATACGCAGTATTTT	CASSQDLLDITDTQYF
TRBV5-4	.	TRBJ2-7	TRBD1	TGTGCCAGCAGCTTGCCTCCGGACAGGGACTACGAGCAGTACTTC	CASSLPPDRDYEQYF
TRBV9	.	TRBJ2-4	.	TGTGCCAGCAGCGTAGGGAGTTCCGAAACCAAAAACATTCAGTACTTC	CASSVGSSETKNIQYF
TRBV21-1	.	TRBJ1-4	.	TGTGCCAGCAGCAATGGGGGTAGGCAGGGTAATGAAAAACTGTTTTTT	CASSNGGRQGNEKLFF
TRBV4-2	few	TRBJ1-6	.	TGTGCCAGCAGCCAAGGTTTCACTCCAGATAATTCACCCCTCCACTTT	CASSQGFTPDNSPLHF
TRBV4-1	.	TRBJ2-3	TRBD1	TGCGCCAGCGAAGGGGGCATGACAGATACGCAGTATTTT	CASEGGMTDTQYF
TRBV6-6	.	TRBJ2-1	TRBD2	TGTGCCAGCAGTGTCGCCGGGACTAGCTACCATGAGCAGTTCTTC	CASSVAGTSYHEQFF
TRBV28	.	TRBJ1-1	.	TGTGCCACAAAGGGCGGGAACACTGAAGCTTTCTTT	CATKGGNTEAFF
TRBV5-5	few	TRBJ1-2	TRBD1	TGTGCCAGCAGCTCGGGACAGGGGGCCGATGGCTACACCTTC	CASSSGQGADGYTF
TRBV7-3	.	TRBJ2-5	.	TGTGCCAGCAGCAAGGGTCGGGGAGAGACCCAGTACTTC	CASSKGRGETQYF
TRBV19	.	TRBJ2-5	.	TGTGCCAGTAACGCCGCGGGGGCTGAGACCCAGTACTTC	CASNAAGAETQYF
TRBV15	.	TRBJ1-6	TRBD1	TGTGCCACCAGCAGAACTACAGGGGGACGTTCACCCCTCCACTTT	CATSRTTGGRSPLHF
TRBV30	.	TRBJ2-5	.	TGTGCCTGGAGTGTAGGGGGAGAGACCCAGTACTTC	CAWSVGGETQYF
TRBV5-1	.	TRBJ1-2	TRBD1	TGCGCCAGCACAGAAACAGGGGGTAGATATGGCTACACCTTC	CASTETGGRYGYTF